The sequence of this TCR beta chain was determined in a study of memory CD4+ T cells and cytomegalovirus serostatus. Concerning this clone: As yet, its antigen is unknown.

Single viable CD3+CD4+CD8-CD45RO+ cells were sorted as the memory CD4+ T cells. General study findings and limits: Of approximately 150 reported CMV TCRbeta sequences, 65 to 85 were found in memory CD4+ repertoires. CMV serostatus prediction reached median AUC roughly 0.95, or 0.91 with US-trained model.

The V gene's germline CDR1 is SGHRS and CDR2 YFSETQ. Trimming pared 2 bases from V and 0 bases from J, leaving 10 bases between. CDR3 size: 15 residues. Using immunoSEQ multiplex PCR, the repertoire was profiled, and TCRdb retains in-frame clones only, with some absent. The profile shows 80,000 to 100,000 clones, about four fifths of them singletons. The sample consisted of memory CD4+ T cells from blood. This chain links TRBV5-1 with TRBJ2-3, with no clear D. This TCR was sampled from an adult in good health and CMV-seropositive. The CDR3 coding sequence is TGCGCCAGCAGCTTTTCTGGGATTAGCACAGATACGCAGTATTTT. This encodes CASSFSGISTDTQYF.